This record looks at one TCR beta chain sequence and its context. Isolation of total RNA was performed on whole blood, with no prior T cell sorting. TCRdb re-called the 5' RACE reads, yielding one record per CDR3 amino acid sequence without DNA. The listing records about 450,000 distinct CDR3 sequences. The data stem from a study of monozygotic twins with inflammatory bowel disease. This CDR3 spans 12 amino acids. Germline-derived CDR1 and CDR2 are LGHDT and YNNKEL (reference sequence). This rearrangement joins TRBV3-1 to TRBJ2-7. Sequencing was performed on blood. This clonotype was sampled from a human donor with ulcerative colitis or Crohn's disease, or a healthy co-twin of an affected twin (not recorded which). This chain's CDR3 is CASSHWSYEQYF.